A selection of T cell receptor beta chains follows, all from one sample in a study of CD8+CD57+ T cells in acquired aplastic anemia. From the reads, TCRdb called clonotypes with MiXCR, one entry per CDR3 protein. The sample comprises under 250,000 distinct CDR3 sequences, almost 35% of which are singletons, and 1% to 1.3% rests with the top ten. Source material: sorted CD4+, CD8+, or CD8+CD57+ T cells (not recorded which) from PBMCs. The receptors here all came from a human donor in good health, serving as a control. Each CDR3 is given with its conserved first and last residue. The order of the fields is J gene, D gene, clone size, V gene, CDR3 protein, CDR3 DNA. A D gene is named only where the DNA matches it firmly. A clone size is listed for some rows: how often the clone was seen (once, few, many), or a class if it is expanded.

J gene: TRBJ2-1
D gene: TRBD2
clone size: .
V gene: TRBV10-3
CDR3 protein: CAISDGLAGGLDEQFF
CDR3 DNA: TGTGCCATCAGTGACGGACTAGCGGGAGGGCTGGATGAGCAGTTCTTC

J gene: TRBJ1-5
D gene: .
clone size: many
V gene: TRBV7-2
CDR3 protein: CASSLLHGANQPQHF
CDR3 DNA: TGTGCCAGCAGCCTCCTCCACGGGGCGAATCAGCCCCAGCATTTT

J gene: TRBJ2-2
D gene: .
clone size: few
V gene: TRBV20-1
CDR3 protein: CSARPGHLNTGELFF
CDR3 DNA: TGCAGTGCTAGGCCGGGACACCTGAACACCGGGGAGCTGTTTTTT

J gene: TRBJ2-1
D gene: .
clone size: few
V gene: TRBV7-9
CDR3 protein: CASSSDGGNEQFF
CDR3 DNA: TGTGCCAGCTCTTCCGACGGGGGAAATGAGCAGTTCTTC

J gene: TRBJ2-7
D gene: TRBD2
clone size: many
V gene: TRBV15
CDR3 protein: CATSRYTSGRSYEQYF
CDR3 DNA: TGTGCCACCAGCAGGTACACTAGCGGGCGTTCCTACGAGCAGTACTTC

J gene: TRBJ2-3
D gene: .
clone size: many
V gene: TRBV7-9
CDR3 protein: CASSLWGSGPTDTQYF
CDR3 DNA: TGTGCCAGCAGCTTATGGGGAAGCGGGCCCACAGATACGCAGTATTTT

J gene: TRBJ1-6
D gene: .
clone size: many
V gene: TRBV20-1
CDR3 protein: CSASDAGRSNSPLHF
CDR3 DNA: TGCAGTGCTAGTGACGCCGGACGGAGCAATTCACCCCTCCACTTT

J gene: TRBJ1-2
D gene: TRBD1
clone size: .
V gene: TRBV15
CDR3 protein: CATSRLVGGSNYGYTF
CDR3 DNA: TGTGCCACCAGCAGACTCGTAGGGGGCAGTAACTATGGCTACACCTTC

J gene: TRBJ1-5
D gene: .
clone size: many
V gene: TRBV7-6
CDR3 protein: CASSSGGNQPQHF
CDR3 DNA: TGTGCCAGCAGCTCAGGGGGCAATCAGCCCCAGCATTTT

J gene: TRBJ2-7
D gene: .
clone size: many
V gene: TRBV6-5
CDR3 protein: CASSLQGPEQYF
CDR3 DNA: TGTGCCAGCAGTCTACAGGGCCCCGAGCAGTACTTC

J gene: TRBJ2-7
D gene: .
clone size: many
V gene: TRBV2
CDR3 protein: CASIREMGGRNYEQYF
CDR3 DNA: TGTGCCAGCATCCGGGAGATGGGGGGCAGGAACTACGAGCAGTACTTC

J gene: TRBJ2-4
D gene: TRBD2
clone size: few
V gene: TRBV5-1
CDR3 protein: CASSNTGTSGRYIQYF
CDR3 DNA: TGCGCCAGCAGCAACACCGGGACTAGCGGGAGATACATTCAGTACTTC

J gene: TRBJ1-2
D gene: .
clone size: many
V gene: TRBV19
CDR3 protein: CASSIEGGQRRYGYTF
CDR3 DNA: TGTGCCAGTAGTATAGAAGGAGGCCAGCGACGGTATGGCTACACCTTC

J gene: TRBJ2-7
D gene: .
clone size: many
V gene: TRBV7-3
CDR3 protein: CASSPQGSSYEQYF
CDR3 DNA: TGTGCCAGCAGTCCTCAGGGGAGCTCCTACGAGCAGTACTTC

J gene: TRBJ1-2
D gene: .
clone size: many
V gene: TRBV19
CDR3 protein: CASNDRRSNYGYTF
CDR3 DNA: TGTGCCAGTAACGACCGACGGTCCAACTATGGCTACACCTTC

J gene: TRBJ2-2
D gene: TRBD1
clone size: .
V gene: TRBV5-1
CDR3 protein: CASSQDRVNTGELSF
CDR3 DNA: TGCGCCAGCAGCCAGGACAGGGTTAATACCGGGGAGCTGTCTTTT

J gene: TRBJ1-1
D gene: .
clone size: .
V gene: TRBV7-2
CDR3 protein: CASSSRNIEAFF
CDR3 DNA: TGTGCCAGCAGCTCCAGGAACATTGAAGCTTTCTTT

J gene: TRBJ1-1
D gene: TRBD1
clone size: many
V gene: TRBV20-1
CDR3 protein: CSASPRTGKPEAFF
CDR3 DNA: TGCAGTGCTTCACCTAGGACAGGGAAGCCTGAAGCTTTCTTT